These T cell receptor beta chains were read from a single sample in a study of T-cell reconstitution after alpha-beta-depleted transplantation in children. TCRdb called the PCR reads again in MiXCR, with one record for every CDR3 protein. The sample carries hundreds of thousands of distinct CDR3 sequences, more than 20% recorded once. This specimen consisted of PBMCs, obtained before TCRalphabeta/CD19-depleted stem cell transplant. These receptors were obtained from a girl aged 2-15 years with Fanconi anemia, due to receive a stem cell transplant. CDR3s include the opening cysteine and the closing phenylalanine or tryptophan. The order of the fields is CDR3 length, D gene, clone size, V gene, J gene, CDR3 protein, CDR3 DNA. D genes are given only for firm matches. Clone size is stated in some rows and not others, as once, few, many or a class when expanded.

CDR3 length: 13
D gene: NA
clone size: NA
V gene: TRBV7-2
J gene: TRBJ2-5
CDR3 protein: CASSLVGSETQYF
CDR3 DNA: TGCGCCAGCAGCTTGGTCGGATCAGAGACCCAGTACTTC

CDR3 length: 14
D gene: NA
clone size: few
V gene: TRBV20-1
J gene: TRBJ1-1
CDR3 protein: CSARDSRGATEAFF
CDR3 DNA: TGCAGTGCTAGAGATAGTCGCGGGGCCACTGAAGCTTTCTTT

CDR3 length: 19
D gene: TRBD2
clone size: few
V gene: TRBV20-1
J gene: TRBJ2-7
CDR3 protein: CSARDPTTSGRAFGYEQYF
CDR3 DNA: TGCAGTGCTAGAGATCCCACTACTAGCGGGAGGGCCTTTGGGTACGAGCAGTACTTC

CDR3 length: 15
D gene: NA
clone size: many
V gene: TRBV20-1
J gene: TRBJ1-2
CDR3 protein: CSARDPGGDPYGYTF
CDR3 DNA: TGCAGTGCTAGAGATCCTGGGGGCGATCCCTATGGCTACACCTTC

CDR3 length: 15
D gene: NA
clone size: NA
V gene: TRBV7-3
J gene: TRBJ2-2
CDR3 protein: CASGNRAANTGELFF
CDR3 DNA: TGTGCCAGCGGAAACAGGGCCGCGAACACCGGGGAGCTGTTTTTT

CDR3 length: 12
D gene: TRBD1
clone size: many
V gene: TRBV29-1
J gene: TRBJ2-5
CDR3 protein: CSVDRGGETQYF
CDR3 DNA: TGCAGCGTGGACAGGGGGGGAGAGACCCAGTACTTC

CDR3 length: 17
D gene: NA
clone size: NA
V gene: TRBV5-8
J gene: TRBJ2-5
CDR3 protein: CASSGGPRSPFGETQYF
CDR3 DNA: TGTGCCAGCAGCGGGGGGCCTAGGTCTCCATTTGGAGAGACCCAGTACTTC

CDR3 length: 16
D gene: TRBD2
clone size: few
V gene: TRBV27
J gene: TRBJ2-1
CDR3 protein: CASSFYPGGGGNEQFF
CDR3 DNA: TGTGCCAGCAGTTTCTATCCCGGGGGGGGAGGCAATGAGCAGTTCTTC

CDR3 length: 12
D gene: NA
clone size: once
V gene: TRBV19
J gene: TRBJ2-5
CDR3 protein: CATQGREETQYF
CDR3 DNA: TGTGCCACCCAGGGGCGAGAGGAGACCCAGTACTTC

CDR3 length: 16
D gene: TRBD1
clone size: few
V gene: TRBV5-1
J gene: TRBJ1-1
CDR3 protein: CASSAPTGAPDTEAFF
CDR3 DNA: TGCGCCAGCAGCGCGCCGACAGGGGCTCCGGACACTGAAGCTTTCTTT

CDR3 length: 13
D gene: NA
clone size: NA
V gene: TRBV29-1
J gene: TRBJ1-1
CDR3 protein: CSVDVDGVGEAFF
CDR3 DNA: TGCAGCGTTGACGTGGATGGGGTCGGTGAAGCTTTCTTT

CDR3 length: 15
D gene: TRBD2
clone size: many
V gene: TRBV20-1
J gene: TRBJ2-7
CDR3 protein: CSARDLGLAGYEQYF
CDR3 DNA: TGCAGTGCTAGAGATTTAGGGCTAGCGGGTTACGAGCAGTACTTC

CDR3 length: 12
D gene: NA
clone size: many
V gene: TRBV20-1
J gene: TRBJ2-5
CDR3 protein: CSARQGEETQYF
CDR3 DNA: TGCAGTGCTAGACAGGGCGAGGAGACCCAGTACTTC

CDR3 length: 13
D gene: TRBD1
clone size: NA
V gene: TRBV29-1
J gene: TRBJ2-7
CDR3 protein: CSVWDRVVPEQYF
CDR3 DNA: TGCAGCGTGTGGGACAGGGTAGTCCCGGAGCAGTACTTC

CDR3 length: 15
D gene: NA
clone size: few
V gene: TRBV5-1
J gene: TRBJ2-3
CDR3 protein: CASSLRAGTTDTQYF
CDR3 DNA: TGCGCCAGCAGCTTAAGGGCGGGGACCACAGATACGCAGTATTTT

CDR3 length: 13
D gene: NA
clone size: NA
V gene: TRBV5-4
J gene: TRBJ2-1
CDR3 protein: CASGGALNYEQFF
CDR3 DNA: TGTGCCAGCGGGGGGGCCCTTAACTATGAGCAGTTCTTC

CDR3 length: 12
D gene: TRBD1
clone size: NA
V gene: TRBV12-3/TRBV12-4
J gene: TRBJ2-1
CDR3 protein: CASSLYRDRQFF
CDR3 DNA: TGTGCCAGCAGCCTGTACAGGGACAGACAGTTCTTC

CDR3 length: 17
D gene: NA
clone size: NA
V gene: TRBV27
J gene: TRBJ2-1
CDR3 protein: CASSFLQTLGSYNEQFF
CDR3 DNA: TGTGCCAGCAGTTTCCTTCAGACCTTGGGCTCCTACAATGAGCAGTTCTTC

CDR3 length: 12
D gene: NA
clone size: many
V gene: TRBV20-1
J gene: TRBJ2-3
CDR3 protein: CSARDWTDTQYF
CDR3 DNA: TGCAGTGCTAGAGATTGGACAGATACGCAGTATTTT

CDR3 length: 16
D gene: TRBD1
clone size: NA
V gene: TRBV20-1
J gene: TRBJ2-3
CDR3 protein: CSANGYGQASTDTQYF
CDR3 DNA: TGCAGTGCTAACGGTTACGGACAGGCTAGCACAGATACGCAGTATTTT

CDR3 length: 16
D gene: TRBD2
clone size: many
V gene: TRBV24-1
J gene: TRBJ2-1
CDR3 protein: CATSDFQTSGSDEQFF
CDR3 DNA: TGTGCCACCAGTGATTTTCAGACTAGCGGGAGCGATGAGCAGTTCTTC

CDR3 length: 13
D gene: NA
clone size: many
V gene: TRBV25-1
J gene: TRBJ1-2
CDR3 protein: CASSEYGVGGYTF
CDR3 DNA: TGTGCCAGCAGTGAATATGGGGTCGGCGGCTACACCTTC

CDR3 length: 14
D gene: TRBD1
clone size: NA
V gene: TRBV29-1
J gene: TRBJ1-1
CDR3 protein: CSVAQGQRNSEAFF
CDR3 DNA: TGCAGCGTTGCCCAGGGACAGCGGAACTCTGAAGCTTTCTTT

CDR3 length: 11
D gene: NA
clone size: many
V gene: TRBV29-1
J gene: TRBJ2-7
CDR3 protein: CSVAGLGEQYF
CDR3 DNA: TGCAGCGTTGCCGGTTTGGGGGAGCAGTACTTC

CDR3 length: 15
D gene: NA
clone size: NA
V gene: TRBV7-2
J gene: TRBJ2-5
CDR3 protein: CASSGRQSAQETQYF
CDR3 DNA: TGTGCCAGCAGCGGACGACAGAGCGCCCAAGAGACCCAGTACTTC

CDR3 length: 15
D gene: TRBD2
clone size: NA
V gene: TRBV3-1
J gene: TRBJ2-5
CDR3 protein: CASSQVLAGGETQYF
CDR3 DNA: TGTGCCAGCAGCCAAGTGCTAGCGGGAGGAGAGACCCAGTACTTC

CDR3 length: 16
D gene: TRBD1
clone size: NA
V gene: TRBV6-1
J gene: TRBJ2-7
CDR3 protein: CASSEWMTGGTDEQYF
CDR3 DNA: TGTGCCAGCAGTGAATGGATGACAGGGGGGACAGACGAGCAGTACTTC

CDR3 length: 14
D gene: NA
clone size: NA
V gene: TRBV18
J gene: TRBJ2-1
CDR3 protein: CASSPAGAGNEQFF
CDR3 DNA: TGTGCCAGCTCACCAGCGGGGGCAGGCAATGAGCAGTTCTTC

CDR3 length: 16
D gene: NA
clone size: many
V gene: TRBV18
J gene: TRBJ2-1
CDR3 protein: CASSPWAGRSYNEQFF
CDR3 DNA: TGTGCCAGCTCACCATGGGCTGGAAGGTCCTACAATGAGCAGTTCTTC